These 9 T cell receptor beta chains originate from one sample sequenced in a study of blood T cell repertoires in COVID-19. Here immunoSEQ multiplex PCR was the method, and the copy in TCRdb shows in-frame clones only, minus some. Of tens of thousands of clones in the sample, roughly 76% were seen once. The sample comprised peripheral blood. The receptors shown here come from a man aged 45-65 years with active or convalescent COVID-19.

The chain uses TRBV30 and TRBJ1-5, with D unresolved. Germline values: CDR1 GTSNPN, CDR2 SVGIG (reference sequence). CDR3 length equals 14 residues. Trimming pared 5 bases from V and 9 bases from J, leaving 20 bases between. This CDR3 reads CAWLERGQSGPQHF. In DNA form, the CDR3 reads TGTGCCTGGCTCGAGAGAGGCCAGTCGGGGCCCCAGCATTTT.

The rearrangement uses TRBV19 and TRBJ1-2, with TRBD1 as a possible D gene (5 bases). The CDR3 runs to 13 residues. CDR1 is LNHDA and CDR2 is SQIVND in the germline V gene (reference sequence). V was pared by 8 bases and J by 5 bases, with 15 bases between. The CDR3 reads CASAPTGEYGYTF. CDR3 DNA: TGTGCCAGTGCCCCGACGGGGGAGTATGGCTACACCTTC.

V gene TRBV2 combines with J gene TRBJ1-2; 7 bases map to TRBD1. With 6 bases clipped from V and 0 bases from J, the junction kept 4 bases outside the gene matches. CDR1 SNHLY and CDR2 FYNNEI come from the germline V gene. The CDR3 consists of 14 residues. This chain's CDR3 is CASRADRANYGYTF. The DNA of the CDR3 is TGTGCCAGCAGAGCCGACAGGGCTAACTATGGCTACACCTTC.

V is TRBV5-1 and J is TRBJ2-2; 8 bases align to TRBD1. The trim removed 3 bases at V and 3 bases at J, leaving 7 bases unmatched. Germline V gene data show CDR1 as SGHRS and CDR2 as YFSETQ. CDR3 length: 16 residues. The CDR3 DNA follows: TGCGCCAGCAGCTCAAGACAGGGGCCCGACACCGGGGAGCTGTTTTTT. Protein product: CASSSRQGPDTGELFF.

This CDR3 reads CASSPGTGGSEKLFF. Written as DNA, the CDR3 is TGTGCCAGCAGCCCCGGGACAGGGGGCTCTGAAAAACTGTTTTTT. V gene TRBV5-8 combines with J gene TRBJ1-4; 12 positions agree with TRBD1. The CDR3 consists of 15 residues. V lost 4 bases and J lost 7; bases outside the gene matches: 5. The germline V gene has CDR1 SGHTS and CDR2 YDEGEE.

The chain couples TRBV30 to TRBJ2-3; 10 nucleotides match TRBD2. The trim removed 1 base at V and 1 base at J, leaving 2 bases unmatched. This CDR3 has 15 residues. CDR1 is GTSNPN, CDR2 SVGIG, per germline (reference sequence). The CDR3 sequence is CAWSGTSGGTDTQYF. The CDR3 nucleotides read TGTGCCTGGAGTGGGACTAGCGGAGGCACAGATACGCAGTATTTT.

In this sample, this clone turned up a few times. This sequence joins TRBV25-1 and TRBJ2-3, with TRBD1 matching 8 bases. The CDR3 loop spans 15 amino acids. In germline, CDR1 is MGHDK, CDR2 SYGVNS. The V segment lost 7 bases and the J segment 2 bases; nucleotides outside the gene matches: 8. CDR3 protein: CASTGRTGYTDTQYF. CDR3 nucleotide sequence: TGTGCCAGCACAGGGCGGACAGGGTACACAGATACGCAGTATTTT.

This clone was seen more than once but under ten times. The genes are TRBV28 and TRBJ1-5, with D hard to call. CDR1 is MDHEN, CDR2 SYDVKM, per germline. Between the trimmed V and J ends, which lost 7 bases and 2 bases, there was a span of 6 bases. The CDR3 runs 12 residues. The CDR3 DNA sequence: TGTGCCAGCAAGGGAGGCAATCAGCCCCAGCATTTT. It encodes CASKGGNQPQHF.

The CDR3 DNA sequence: TGTGCCAGCAGCCAGAGTTCTTTTAGCGGGAGCTCCTACAATGAGCAGTTCTTC. This codes for CASSQSSFSGSSYNEQFF. The gene calls are TRBV28 and TRBJ2-1; TRBD2 aligns across 9 bases. CDR1 and CDR2 from the germline V gene are MDHEN and SYDVKM. There are 18 residues in the CDR3. The junction had 12 bases not matched to a gene; V was cut back by 6 bases and J by 0 bases.